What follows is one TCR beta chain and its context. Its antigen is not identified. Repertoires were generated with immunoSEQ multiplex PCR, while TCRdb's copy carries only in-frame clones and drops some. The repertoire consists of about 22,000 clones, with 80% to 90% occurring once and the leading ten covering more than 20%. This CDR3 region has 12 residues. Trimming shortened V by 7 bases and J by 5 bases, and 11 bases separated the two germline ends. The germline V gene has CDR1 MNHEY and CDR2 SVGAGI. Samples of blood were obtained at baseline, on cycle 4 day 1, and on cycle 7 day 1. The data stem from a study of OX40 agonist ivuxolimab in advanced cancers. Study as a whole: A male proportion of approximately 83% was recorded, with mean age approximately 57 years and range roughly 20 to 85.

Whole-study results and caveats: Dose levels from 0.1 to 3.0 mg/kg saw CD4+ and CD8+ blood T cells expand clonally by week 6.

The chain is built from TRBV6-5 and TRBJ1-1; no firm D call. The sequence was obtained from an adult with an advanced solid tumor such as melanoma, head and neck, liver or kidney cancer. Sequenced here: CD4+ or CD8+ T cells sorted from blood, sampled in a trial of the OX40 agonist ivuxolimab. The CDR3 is CASTSPGTEAFF. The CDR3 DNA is TGTGCCAGCACCTCGCCGGGGACTGAAGCTTTCTTT.